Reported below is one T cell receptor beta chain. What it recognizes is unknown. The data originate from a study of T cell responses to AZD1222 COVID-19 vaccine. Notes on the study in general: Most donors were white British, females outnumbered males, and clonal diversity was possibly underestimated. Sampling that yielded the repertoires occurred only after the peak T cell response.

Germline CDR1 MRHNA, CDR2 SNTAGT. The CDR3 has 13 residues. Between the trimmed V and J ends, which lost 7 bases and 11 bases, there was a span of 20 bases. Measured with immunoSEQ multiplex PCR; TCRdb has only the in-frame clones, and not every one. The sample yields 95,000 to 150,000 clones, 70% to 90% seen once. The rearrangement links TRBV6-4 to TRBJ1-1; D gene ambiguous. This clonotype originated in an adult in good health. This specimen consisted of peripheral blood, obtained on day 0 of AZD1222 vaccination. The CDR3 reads CASIERQPSEAFF. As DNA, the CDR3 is TGTGCCAGCATCGAACGACAACCGTCGGAGGCTTTCTTT.